One and the same sample provided the 20 T cell receptor beta chains below, sequenced in a study of T-cell memory formation after mild COVID-19. TCRdb itself ran the 5' RACE reads through MiXCR, one entry per CDR3 protein. Of about 240,000 distinct CDR3 sequences in the sample, 9.4% were seen once. The sequenced sample consisted of PBMCs or a T cell subset sorted from them (not recorded which). The receptors were sampled from a man between 18 and 35 years old who had mild COVID-19 (a few samples of this study predate the infection). Cell type and time point are not known.

The chain links TRBV6-5 to TRBJ1-4; D is uncertain. Deletions cut 6 bases from V and 8 bases from J, with 10 bases between. CDR1 is MNHEY and CDR2 is SVGAGI in the germline V gene. This CDR3 contains 12 residues. Here the CDR3 reads CASSPGQEKLFF. The CDR3 DNA sequence: TGTGCCAGCAGCCCTGGTCAGGAAAAACTGTTTTTT.

This clonotype was detected a few times. The gene calls are TRBV14 and TRBJ2-3; TRBD2 might be the D (6 bases). The V gene's germline CDR1 is SGHDN and CDR2 FVKESK. The CDR3 is 13 residues long. Trimming pared 3 bases from V and 9 bases from J, leaving 13 bases between. The CDR3: CASSQLGEETQYF. CDR3 nucleotide sequence: TGTGCCAGCAGCCAGTTGGGGGAGGAGACGCAGTATTTT.

The sample holds a few counts of this clonotype. The chain couples TRBV29-1 to TRBJ2-3, with 7 positions matching TRBD2. The V and J ends lost 4 bases and 3 bases, in that order; junction bases with no gene match: 7. This CDR3 comprises 14 residues. Germline CDR1 is SQVTM and CDR2 is ANQGSEA. The CDR3 DNA follows: TGCAGCGTTGGGGAGCGGGGTGGAACAGATACGCAGTATTTT. The encoded protein is CSVGERGGTDTQYF.

The CDR3 loop reads CASRLVGGGPGGELFF. Written as DNA, the CDR3 is TGTGCAAGTCGCTTAGTCGGAGGTGGGCCCGGCGGGGAGCTGTTTTTT. The chain uses TRBV12-2 and TRBJ2-2; the table's D call of TRBD2 was not tested on the DNA. TRBV12-2 is a recognized pseudogene. The CDR3 is made up of 16 amino acids.

The table lists this clonotype with a few counts. The V call is TRBV6-5, the J call TRBJ2-2, with unresolved D. The ends were cut back, 2 bases at V and 6 bases at J, with 7 bases in the middle. The germline V gene encodes CDR1 MNHEY and CDR2 SVGAGI. The CDR3 runs 13 residues. The CDR3 spells CASSYRYAGELFF. DNA for the CDR3: TGTGCCAGCAGTTACCGATACGCCGGGGAGCTGTTTTTT.

This rearrangement joins TRBV20-1 to TRBJ2-5, with 11 positions matching TRBD2. The CDR3 sequence is 13 residues long. The germline V gene encodes CDR1 DFQATT and CDR2 SNEGSKA (reference sequence). V lost 7 bases to trimming and J lost 5 bases; unmatched junction nucleotides: 6. For the CDR3, the DNA is TGCAGTGGGATAGCGGGGGGGCCCGAGACCCAGTACTTC. Translation gives CSGIAGGPETQYF.

A few counts support this clonotype. This chain links TRBV29-1 with TRBJ1-2, with D possibly TRBD1 on 5 matching bases. This CDR3 has 15 amino acids. Deletions cut 0 bases from V and 6 bases from J, with 17 bases between. Germline V gives CDR1 SQVTM, CDR2 ANQGSEA. CDR3 protein: CSVEDPRASRDGYTF. DNA for the CDR3: TGCAGCGTTGAAGATCCCAGGGCCAGTAGGGATGGCTACACCTTC.

This clonotype has a handful of counts. The rearrangement joins TRBV15 to TRBJ2-3, with D possibly called TRBD1 or TRBD2 (5 bases each). V dropped 3 bases and J dropped 0 bases, with 16 bases sitting between them. Germline CDR1 is LNHNV and CDR2 is YYDKDF (reference sequence). The CDR3 is 17 residues long. DNA for the CDR3: TGTGCCACCAGCAGCGGGGCAGGCTACCGTAGCACAGATACGCAGTATTTT. It translates to CATSSGAGYRSTDTQYF.

This clonotype was seen more than once but under ten times. The gene calls are TRBV29-1 and TRBJ1-5; D not resolved. The ends were cut back, 5 bases at V and 2 bases at J, with 10 bases in the middle. This CDR3 has 13 residues. CDR1 is SQVTM and CDR2 is ANQGSEA in the germline V gene. The CDR3 is CSVRGGGNQPQHF. The DNA for the CDR3 is TGCAGCGTTCGCGGAGGAGGCAATCAGCCCCAGCATTTT.

The rearrangement joins TRBV11-2 to TRBJ2-3; no clear D gene. Germline V CDR1 and CDR2: SGHAT, FQNNGV. V dropped 0 bases and J dropped 4 bases, with 8 bases sitting between them. CDR3 length: 14 amino acids. The CDR3 nucleotides are TGTGCCAGCAGCTTAGACAGGTCTTCAGATACGCAGTATTTT. This sequence encodes CASSLDRSSDTQYF.

This clonotype has more than one count but fewer than ten. The chain is built from TRBV9 and TRBJ2-2; the match to TRBD2 covers 10 bases. Germline V gives CDR1 SGDLS, CDR2 YYNGEE. Trimming at V came to 0 bases and at J to 3 bases, leaving 5 bases not matched to a gene. The CDR3 has 17 amino acids. Here the CDR3 DNA reads TGTGCCAGCAGCGTAGCTGGGAGCGGGGGGGACACCGGGGAGCTGTTTTTT. Translating it yields CASSVAGSGGDTGELFF.

The chain joins TRBV9 to TRBJ1-1; TRBD1 agrees at 9 bases. Germline trimming cut 4 bases from V and 5 bases from J; bases unmatched to any gene: 9. Germline values: CDR1 SGDLS, CDR2 YYNGEE. This CDR3 has 15 amino acids. The DNA of the CDR3 is TGTGCCAGCAGCATAGAAGGACAGGGGAAGACTGAAGCTTTCTTT. Translated: CASSIEGQGKTEAFF.

This clonotype was counted only a few times. The V gene is TRBV5-4, the J gene TRBJ1-2, with D possibly being TRBD1 (6 bases). Trimming took off 4 bases at V and 3 bases at J, with 13 bases between the two ends. The CDR3 runs to 14 residues. Per germline, CDR1 SGHNT and CDR2 YYREEE (reference sequence). CDR3 region: CASSLRGADYGYTF. CDR3 DNA: TGTGCCAGCAGCCTGCGGGGGGCGGACTATGGCTACACCTTC.

This clonotype was picked up a small number of times. The V gene is TRBV7-9, the J gene TRBJ2-5, with TRBD2 matching 9 bases. This CDR3 spans 16 amino acids. With 2 bases clipped from V and 3 bases from J, the junction kept 7 bases outside the gene matches. The germline V gene has CDR1 SEHNR and CDR2 FQNEAQ (reference sequence). In DNA form, the CDR3 reads TGTGCCAGCAGCTTACGCGGGGGGGGTAACAAAGAGACCCAGTACTTC. Residues: CASSLRGGGNKETQYF.

This clonotype was seen a few times. The J gene is TRBJ2-3, the V gene TRBV4-1, with 7 bases aligning to TRBD2. This CDR3 region has 15 residues. Trimming removed 2 bases from V and 5 bases from J; junction bases left unmatched: 7. Germline V gene lookup returns CDR1 MGHRA and CDR2 YSYEKL. CDR3 sequence (DNA): TGCGCCAGCAGCCAAAGAGCGGGGATTCAAGATACGCAGTATTTT. The encoded protein is CASSQRAGIQDTQYF.

This clonotype has a handful of counts. J is TRBJ2-1 and V is TRBV7-9, with 7 bases lining up with TRBD2. This CDR3 region has 13 residues. Trimming removed 11 bases from V and 4 bases from J; junction bases left unmatched: 8. Germline assignment: CDR1 SEHNR and CDR2 FQNEAQ (reference sequence). The CDR3 sequence: CAAVAGEYNEQFF. In DNA, the CDR3 is TGTGCCGCCGTGGCGGGGGAGTACAATGAGCAGTTCTTC.

The rearrangement links TRBV20-1 to TRBJ2-2; 11 nucleotides agree with TRBD2. The germline V gene encodes CDR1 DFQATT and CDR2 SNEGSKA (reference sequence). The CDR3 consists of 18 residues. V lost 6 bases to trimming and J lost 2 bases; unmatched junction nucleotides: 14. In DNA, the CDR3 is TGCAGTGCGGAGCGCCCTAGCGGGGGGCTCGCTAACACCGGGGAGCTGTTTTTT. Its translation: CSAERPSGGLANTGELFF.

The chain recombines TRBV20-1 with TRBJ2-2; no reliable D call. Between the trimmed V and J ends, which lost 5 bases and 1 base, there was a span of 8 bases. From germline, CDR1 is DFQATT and CDR2 SNEGSKA (reference sequence). This CDR3 is built from 13 residues. The CDR3 sequence is CSAAGRNTGELFF. The CDR3 nucleotides read TGCAGTGCTGCTGGACGGAACACCGGGGAGCTGTTTTTT.

This clonotype came up a few times. The V and J genes are TRBV6-5 and TRBJ2-2, with 8 bases lining up with TRBD2. Trimming at V came to 4 bases and at J to 6 bases, leaving 10 bases not matched to a gene. This CDR3 is 16 amino acids long. CDR1 and CDR2 (germline): MNHEY, SVGAGI. The CDR3 reads CASSSGTSGGAGELFF. CDR3 sequence (DNA): TGTGCCAGCAGTTCTGGAACTAGCGGCGGAGCCGGGGAGCTGTTTTTT.

V is TRBV11-2 and J is TRBJ2-3; 8 bases are shared with TRBD2. From germline, CDR1 is SGHAT and CDR2 FQNNGV. V shed 5 bases, J shed 4 bases, and the junction held 8 bases outside the gene matches. This CDR3 is built from 15 residues. The CDR3 loop is CASSTGPGGADTQYF. CDR3 coding DNA: TGTGCCAGCAGCACCGGACCCGGGGGGGCAGATACGCAGTATTTT.